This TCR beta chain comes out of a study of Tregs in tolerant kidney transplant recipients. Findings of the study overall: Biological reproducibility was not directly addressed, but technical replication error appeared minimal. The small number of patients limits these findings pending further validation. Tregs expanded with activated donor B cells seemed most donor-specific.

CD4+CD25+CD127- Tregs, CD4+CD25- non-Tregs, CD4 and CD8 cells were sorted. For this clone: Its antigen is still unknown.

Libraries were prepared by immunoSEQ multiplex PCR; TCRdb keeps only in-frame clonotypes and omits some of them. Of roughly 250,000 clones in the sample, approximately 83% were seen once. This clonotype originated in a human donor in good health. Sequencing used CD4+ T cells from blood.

The CDR3 region has the DNA TGTGCCAGCAGCTGGGACAGATTCAATGAGCAGTTCTTC. Amino acid sequence: CASSWDRFNEQFF. This rearrangement joins TRBV11-3 to TRBJ2-1; 7 bases are shared with TRBD1. The CDR3 has 13 residues. Germline V gene sequence: CDR1 SGHNT, CDR2 YENEEA. V gave up 4 bases and J gave up 6 bases; unmatched junction bases: 3.